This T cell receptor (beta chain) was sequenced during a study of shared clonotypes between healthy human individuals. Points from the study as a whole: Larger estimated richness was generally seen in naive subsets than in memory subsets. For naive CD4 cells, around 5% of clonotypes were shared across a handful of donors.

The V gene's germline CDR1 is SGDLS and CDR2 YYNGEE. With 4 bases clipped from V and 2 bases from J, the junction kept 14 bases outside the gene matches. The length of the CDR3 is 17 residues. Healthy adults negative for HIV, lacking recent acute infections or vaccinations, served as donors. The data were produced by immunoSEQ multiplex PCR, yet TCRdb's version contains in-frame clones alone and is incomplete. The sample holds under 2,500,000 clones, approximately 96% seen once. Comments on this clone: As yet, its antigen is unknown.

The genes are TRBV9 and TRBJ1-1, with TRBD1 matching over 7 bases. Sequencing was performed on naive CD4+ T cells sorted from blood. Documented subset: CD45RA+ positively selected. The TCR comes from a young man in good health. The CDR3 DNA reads TGTGCCAGCAGCCCCCTCCTCAGGACAGGAGTCAACACTGAAGCTTTCTTT. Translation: CASSPLLRTGVNTEAFF. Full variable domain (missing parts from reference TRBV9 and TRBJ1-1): DSGVTQTPKHLITATGQRVTLRCSPRSGDLSVYWYQQSLDQGLQFLIQYYNGEERAKGNILERFSAQQFPDLHSELNLSSLELGDSALYFCASSPLLRTGVNTEAFFGQGTRLTVV.